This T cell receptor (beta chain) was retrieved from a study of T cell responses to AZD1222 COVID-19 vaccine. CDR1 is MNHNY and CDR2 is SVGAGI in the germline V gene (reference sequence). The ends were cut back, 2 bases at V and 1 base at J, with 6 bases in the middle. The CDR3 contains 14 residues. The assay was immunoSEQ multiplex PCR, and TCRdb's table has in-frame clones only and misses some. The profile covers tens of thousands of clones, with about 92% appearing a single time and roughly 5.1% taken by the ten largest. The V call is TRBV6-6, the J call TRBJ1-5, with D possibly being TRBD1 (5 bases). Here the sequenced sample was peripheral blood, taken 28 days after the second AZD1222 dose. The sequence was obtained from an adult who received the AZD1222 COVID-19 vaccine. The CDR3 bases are TGTGCCAGCAGTTACGGGGGGAGCAATCAGCCCCAGCATTTT. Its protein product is CASSYGGSNQPQHF.